These 19 T cell receptor beta chains originate from one sample sequenced in a study of beta chain features in type 1 diabetes. Every isolated RNA sample was fully reverse transcribed, so sequencing captured expressed TCRB transcripts. Some clones are missing from TCRdb's copy, which holds only in-frame ones; the method was immunoSEQ multiplex PCR. The repertoire holds 10,000 to 15,000 clones, with 45% to 50% as singletons. The sequencing sample was made of stem cell memory CD4+ T cells from blood. The receptors derive from a young man in good health.

The chain employs TRBV28 and TRBJ2-1; 12 bases agree with TRBD1. CDR1 is MDHEN and CDR2 is SYDVKM in the germline V gene. The ends lost 5 bases at V and 2 bases at J; junction bases unmatched: 4. The CDR3 runs 16 residues. The CDR3 DNA follows: TGTGCCAGCAGTACGGGGACAGGGGGCCCCTACAATGAGCAGTTCTTC. Translated, it gives CASSTGTGGPYNEQFF. Full variable domain (rest looked up from reference TRBV28 and TRBJ2-1): DVKVTQSSRYLVKRTGEKVFLECVQDMDHENMFWYRQDPGLGLRLIYFSYDVKMKEKGDIPEGYSVSREKKERFSLILESASTNQTSMYLCASSTGTGGPYNEQFFGPGTRLTVL.

The J gene is TRBJ2-7, the V gene TRBV5-1, with TRBD1 identical over 9 bases. J lost 5 bases, V lost 2 bases, and 14 bases had no gene match. Germline V gene lookup returns CDR1 SGHRS and CDR2 YFSETQ. The CDR3 runs to 17 residues. The CDR3 DNA reads TGCGCCAGCAGCTTACTACCACCGGGACAGGGAGGGGACGAGCAGTACTTC. Translating gives CASSLLPPGQGGDEQYF. Full variable domain (rest looked up from reference TRBV5-1 and TRBJ2-7): KAGVTQTPRYLIKTRGQQVTLSCSPISGHRSVSWYQQTPGQGLQFLFEYFSETQRNKGNFPGRFSGRQFSNSRSEMNVSTLELGDSALYLCASSLLPPGQGGDEQYFGPGTRLTVT.

The gene calls are TRBV5-1 and TRBJ2-7; D remains unclear. This CDR3 has 14 residues. V lost 4 bases and J 3 bases, leaving 14 bases between the germline ends. Germline V CDR1 and CDR2: SGHRS, YFSETQ. CDR3 in DNA: TGCGCCAGCAGCCGAGGCAGCCAAATCTACGAGCAGTACTTC. It translates to CASSRGSQIYEQYF. The full variable domain, in which reference TRBV5-1 and TRBJ2-7 provide the parts outside the CDR3, is KAGVTQTPRYLIKTRGQQVTLSCSPISGHRSVSWYQQTPGQGLQFLFEYFSETQRNKGNFPGRFSGRQFSNSRSEMNVSTLELGDSALYLCASSRGSQIYEQYFGPGTRLTVT.

This sequence joins TRBV5-1 and TRBJ2-5, with 7 positions matching TRBD1. The CDR3 has 13 amino acids. Trimming at V came to 4 bases and at J to 2 bases, leaving 2 bases not matched to a gene. Germline CDR1 reads SGHRS; CDR2 reads YFSETQ. The chain's CDR3 is CASSRGQQETQYF. The DNA of the CDR3 is TGCGCCAGCAGCCGGGGACAGCAAGAGACCCAGTACTTC.

The CDR3 spells CASSLDRDDGYTF. The DNA for the CDR3 is TGTGCCAGCAGCTTAGACAGGGATGATGGCTACACCTTC. The chain employs TRBV7-9 and TRBJ1-2; possible D gene TRBD1, 6 bases. Germline assignment: CDR1 SEHNR and CDR2 FQNEAQ (reference sequence). V lost 1 base and J 6 bases, leaving 9 bases between the germline ends. The CDR3 is 13 amino acids.

V gene TRBV21-1 combines with J gene TRBJ1-4; the DNA was not used to check the table's D call, TRBD1. TRBV21-1 is recorded as a pseudogene. The CDR3 is 21 amino acids. The CDR3 reads CASSKEGPGQGANRANEKLFF. DNA of the CDR3: TGTGCCAGCAGCAAAGAAGGGCCTGGACAGGGGGCAAACCGGGCTAATGAAAAACTGTTTTTT.

This clone was found a few times. V is TRBV5-1 and J is TRBJ1-2, with D maybe TRBD1 (5 bases). Germline V CDR1 and CDR2: SGHRS, YFSETQ. This CDR3 is built from 14 residues. Trimming took off 0 bases at V and 6 bases at J, with 12 bases between the two ends. The CDR3 spells CASSLGRVGDGYTF. CDR3 DNA: TGCGCCAGCAGCTTGGGCAGGGTCGGCGATGGCTACACCTTC. The full variable domain, its missing parts supplied by reference TRBV5-1 and TRBJ1-2, is KAGVTQTPRYLIKTRGQQVTLSCSPISGHRSVSWYQQTPGQGLQFLFEYFSETQRNKGNFPGRFSGRQFSNSRSEMNVSTLELGDSALYLCASSLGRVGDGYTFGSGTRLTVV.

The table lists this clone with a few counts. The chain links TRBV5-1 to TRBJ1-5; D remains ambiguous. Germline assignment: CDR1 SGHRS and CDR2 YFSETQ. V lost 0 bases, J lost 1 base, and 8 bases lay in between. CDR3 length: 15 amino acids. CDR3 sequence reads: CASSLDSQSNQPQHF. The CDR3 DNA follows: TGCGCCAGCAGCTTGGACAGCCAAAGCAATCAGCCCCAGCATTTT.

J is TRBJ2-5 and V is TRBV6-1; D possibly corresponds to TRBD2 (6 bases). V was cut by 6 bases and J by 0 bases, with 14 bases left in between. Germline CDR1 is MNHNS and CDR2 is SASEGT. The CDR3 extends over 15 amino acids. The CDR3 coding sequence is TGTGCCAGCAGCCCCACCGGGACTTACCAAGAGACCCAGTACTTC. It translates to CASSPTGTYQETQYF.

The sample holds a few counts of this clone. The chain uses TRBV18 and TRBJ2-2; D is perhaps TRBD1 (6 bases). In germline, CDR1 is KGHSH, CDR2 LQKENI. The CDR3 runs 13 residues. Trimming stripped 9 bases from V and 0 bases from J, with 8 bases between. This chain's CDR3 is CASHRANTGELFF. DNA of the CDR3: TGTGCCAGTCACAGGGCGAACACCGGGGAGCTGTTTTTT.

The chain uses TRBV27 and TRBJ1-2; D gene unclear. The CDR3 covers 16 residues. Germline V gene lookup returns CDR1 MNHEY and CDR2 SMNVEV (reference sequence). V was clipped by 5 bases and J by 7 bases, with 23 bases between them. The CDR3 loop is CASSPRNLVDFSGYTF. In DNA, the CDR3 is TGTGCCAGCAGTCCGAGGAACCTTGTAGACTTTTCTGGCTACACCTTC.

This clone was recorded once. CDR3 region: CASNQGGALNQPQHF. CDR3 sequence (DNA): TGTGCCAGCAACCAAGGGGGGGCCTTAAATCAGCCCCAGCATTTT. The rearrangement links TRBV7-2 to TRBJ1-5; D perhaps matches TRBD1 (6 bases). V lost 7 bases to trimming and J lost 4 bases, with 17 bases between them. Germline-derived CDR1 and CDR2 are SGHTA and FQGNSA. The CDR3 totals 15 residues.

The chain employs TRBV6-6 and TRBJ2-7, with a weak D call TRBD1 (6 bases). The CDR3 runs to 13 residues. Germline CDR1 reads MNHNY; CDR2 reads SVGAGI (reference sequence). The ends were cut back, 6 bases at V and 3 bases at J, with 12 bases in the middle. The CDR3 region is CASRFGQFYEQYF. As DNA, the CDR3 is TGTGCCAGCAGATTCGGACAGTTCTACGAGCAGTACTTC.

This clone turned up a few times. The J gene is TRBJ2-5, the V gene TRBV20-1, with no clear D. The CDR3 contains 10 residues. V was cut by 3 bases and J by 4 bases, with 3 bases left in between. CDR1 and CDR2 from the germline V gene are DFQATT and SNEGSKA (reference sequence). As DNA, the CDR3 is TGCAGTGCTAGCGGAGAGACCCAGTACTTC. Amino acid sequence: CSASGETQYF.

The genes are TRBV5-1 and TRBJ2-3; TRBD2 aligns across 9 bases. Trimming took 4 bases from V and 1 from J; bases not matched to a gene: 7. Per germline, CDR1 SGHRS and CDR2 YFSETQ. This CDR3 is built from 16 residues. CDR3 region: CASSTGTSQGTDTQYF. CDR3 sequence (DNA): TGCGCCAGCAGCACCGGGACTAGCCAAGGCACAGATACGCAGTATTTT. Complete variable domain (other parts from reference TRBV5-1 and TRBJ2-3): KAGVTQTPRYLIKTRGQQVTLSCSPISGHRSVSWYQQTPGQGLQFLFEYFSETQRNKGNFPGRFSGRQFSNSRSEMNVSTLELGDSALYLCASSTGTSQGTDTQYFGPGTRLTVL.

V usage is TRBV9 and J usage is TRBJ1-1; D uncertain. Germline CDR1 SGDLS, CDR2 YYNGEE. V lost 0 bases and J 1 base, leaving 10 bases between the germline ends. The CDR3 is 15 amino acids. CDR3 residues: CASSVDLEGNTEAFF. CDR3 sequence (DNA): TGTGCCAGCAGCGTAGATTTGGAGGGGAACACTGAAGCTTTCTTT. Complete variable domain (other parts from reference TRBV9 and TRBJ1-1): DSGVTQTPKHLITATGQRVTLRCSPRSGDLSVYWYQQSLDQGLQFLIQYYNGEERAKGNILERFSAQQFPDLHSELNLSSLELGDSALYFCASSVDLEGNTEAFFGQGTRLTVV.

The chain carries TRBV19 and TRBJ2-2; 11 bases fit TRBD1. Looked up from germline, CDR1 is LNHDA and CDR2 is SQIVND (reference sequence). The CDR3 runs to 17 residues. The junction had 6 bases not matched to a gene; V was cut back by 1 base and J by 5 bases. The CDR3 coding sequence is TGTGCCAGTAGTATAGCCGGACAGGGGGCAGGGACCGGGGAGCTGTTTTTT. Translating it yields CASSIAGQGAGTGELFF. Combining the CDR3 with reference TRBV19 and TRBJ2-2 gives the whole variable domain DGGITQSPKYLFRKEGQNVTLSCEQNLNHDAMYWYRQDPGQGLRLIYYSQIVNDFQKGDIAEGYSVSREKKESFPLTVTSAQKNPTAFYLCASSIAGQGAGTGELFFGEGSRLTVL.

This rearrangement joins TRBV10-3 to TRBJ2-7, with 15 positions matching TRBD2. Germline trimming cut 2 bases from V and 3 bases from J; bases unmatched to any gene: 2. The CDR3 length is 16 residues. CDR1 ENHRY and CDR2 SYGVKD come from the germline V gene. In DNA form, the CDR3 reads TGTGCCATCAGTGAGGGGACTAGCGGGGGGAACTACGAGCAGTACTTC. Translation: CAISEGTSGGNYEQYF.

The chain employs TRBV5-1 and TRBJ2-5; 7 bases map to TRBD1. CDR1 and CDR2 from the germline V gene are SGHRS and YFSETQ. This CDR3 has 15 amino acids. V lost 3 bases and J lost 6; bases outside the gene matches: 11. CDR3 residues: CASSSLQGNFKTQYF. The CDR3 DNA reads TGCGCCAGCAGCTCACTACAGGGGAACTTCAAGACCCAGTACTTC.